The clone carrying this T cell receptor (beta chain) was observed a few times. Its antigen remains unidentified. Individual cDNA molecules carried attached unique molecular identifiers. TCRdb reprocessed the 5' RACE reads with MiXCR, giving one entry per CDR3 protein. Altogether tens of thousands of distinct CDR3 sequences are present, about 10% being singletons, with the ten largest covering around 3.7%. This sample was included in a study of early T cells in non-severe SARS-CoV-2 infection. Looking at the study overall: Sequencing targeted bulk RNA from unsorted whole blood, leaving chains unpaired.

General study points: Missing private and CD4 specificities, VDJdb matching favored anti-spike CD8 responses.

Germline V lookup: CDR1 DFQATT, CDR2 SNEGSKA (reference sequence). CDR3 length: 15 amino acids. The V end was cut by 0 bases, the J end by 2 bases, with 8 bases between. The specimen comprised whole blood, sampled at baseline. This sequence originates from an adult who was a healthcare worker with PCR-confirmed SARS-CoV-2 infection or an uninfected control (not recorded which). The J gene is TRBJ1-6, the V gene TRBV20-1, with D possibly being TRBD1 (5 bases). The CDR3 spells CSARERGAYNSPLHF. The CDR3 DNA reads TGCAGTGCTAGAGAGAGGGGCGCCTATAATTCACCCCTCCACTTT.